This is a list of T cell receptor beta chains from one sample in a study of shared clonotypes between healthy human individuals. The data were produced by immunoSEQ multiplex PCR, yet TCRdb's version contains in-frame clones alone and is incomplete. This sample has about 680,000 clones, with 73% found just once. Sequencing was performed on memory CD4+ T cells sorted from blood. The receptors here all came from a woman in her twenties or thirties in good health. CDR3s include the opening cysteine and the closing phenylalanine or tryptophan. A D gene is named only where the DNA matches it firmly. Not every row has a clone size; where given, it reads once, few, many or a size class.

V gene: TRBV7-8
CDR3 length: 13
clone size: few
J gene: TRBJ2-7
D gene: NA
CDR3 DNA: TGTGCCAGCAGCTTCAGCAGGGGCGTCGAGCAGTACTTC
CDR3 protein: CASSFSRGVEQYF

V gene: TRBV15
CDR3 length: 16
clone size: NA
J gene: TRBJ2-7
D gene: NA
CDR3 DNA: TGTGCCACCAGCAGAGATCTTATGGGGATGGACTACGAGCAGTACTTC
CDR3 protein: CATSRDLMGMDYEQYF

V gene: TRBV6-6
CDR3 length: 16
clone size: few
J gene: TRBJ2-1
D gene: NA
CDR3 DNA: TGTGCCAGCAGCAGCCCGGGGCAGGGGTCCTACAATGAGCAGTTCTTC
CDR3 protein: CASSSPGQGSYNEQFF

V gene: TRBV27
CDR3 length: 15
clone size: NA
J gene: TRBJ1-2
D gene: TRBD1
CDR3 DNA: TGTGCCAGCAGTTCACAGGGGGCGTTTAACTATGGCTACACCTTC
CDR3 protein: CASSSQGAFNYGYTF

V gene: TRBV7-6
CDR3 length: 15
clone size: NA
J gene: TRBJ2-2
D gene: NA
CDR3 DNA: TGTGCCAGCAGCTTAGCGGGTAGAAGACCTGGGGAGCTGTTTTTT
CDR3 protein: CASSLAGRRPGELFF

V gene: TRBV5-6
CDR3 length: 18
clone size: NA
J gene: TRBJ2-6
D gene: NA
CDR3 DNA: TGTGCCAGCAGCTTGGTTGGGGAACAGTTTTCTGGGGCCAACGTCCTGACTTTC
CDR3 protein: CASSLVGEQFSGANVLTF

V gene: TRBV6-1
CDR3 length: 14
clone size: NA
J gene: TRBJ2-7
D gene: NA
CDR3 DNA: TGTGCCAGCAGTGTTACGGGACTCGACTACGAGCAGTACTTC
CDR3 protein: CASSVTGLDYEQYF

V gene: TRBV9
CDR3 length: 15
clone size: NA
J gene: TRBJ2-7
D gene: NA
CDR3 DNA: TGTGCCAGCAGCGTAGGACAGGTCGGTTCCTACGAGCAGTACTTC
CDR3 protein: CASSVGQVGSYEQYF

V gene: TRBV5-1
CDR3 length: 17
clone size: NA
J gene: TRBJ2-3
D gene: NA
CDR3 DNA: TGCGCCAGCAGCTTGGCCGGGGACGGGGTAGTGTCAGATACGCAGTATTTT
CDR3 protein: CASSLAGDGVVSDTQYF

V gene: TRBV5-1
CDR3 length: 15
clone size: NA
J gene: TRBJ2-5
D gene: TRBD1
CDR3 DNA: TGCGCCAGCAGCTTGGGGGACAGGGTAGAAGAGACCCAGTACTTC
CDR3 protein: CASSLGDRVEETQYF

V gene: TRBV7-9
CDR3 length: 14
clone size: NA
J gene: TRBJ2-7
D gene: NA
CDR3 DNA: TGTGCCAGCAGCCCCCGACTAGACTCCTACGAGCAGTACTTC
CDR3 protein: CASSPRLDSYEQYF

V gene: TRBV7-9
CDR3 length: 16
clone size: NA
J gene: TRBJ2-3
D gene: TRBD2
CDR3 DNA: TGTGCCAGCAGCTTATGGCTAGCGGGAGTTGCAGATACGCAGTATTTT
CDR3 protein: CASSLWLAGVADTQYF

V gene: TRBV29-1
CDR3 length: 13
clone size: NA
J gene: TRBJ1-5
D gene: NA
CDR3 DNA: TGCAGCGTTGTAGGGGGGCACAATCAGCCCCAGCATTTT
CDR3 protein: CSVVGGHNQPQHF

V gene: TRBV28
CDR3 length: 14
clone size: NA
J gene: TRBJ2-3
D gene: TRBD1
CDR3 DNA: TGTGCCAGCAGCTGGACAGGGGCGTTAGATACGCAGTATTTT
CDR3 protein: CASSWTGALDTQYF

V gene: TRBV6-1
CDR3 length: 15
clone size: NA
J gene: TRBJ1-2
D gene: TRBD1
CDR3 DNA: TGTGCCAGCAGTGAAGCGGACAGGGGATTAAGTGGCTACACCTTC
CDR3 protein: CASSEADRGLSGYTF

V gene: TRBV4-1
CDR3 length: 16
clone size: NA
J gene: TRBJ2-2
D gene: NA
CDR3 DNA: TGCGCCAGCAGCCAAGAATCGACACAGGGTCACGGGGAGCTGTTTTTT
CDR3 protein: CASSQESTQGHGELFF

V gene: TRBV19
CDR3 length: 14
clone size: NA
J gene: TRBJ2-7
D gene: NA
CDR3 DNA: TGTGCCAGTAGTATAGTGGGAGTTACCTACGAGCAGTACTTC
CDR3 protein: CASSIVGVTYEQYF

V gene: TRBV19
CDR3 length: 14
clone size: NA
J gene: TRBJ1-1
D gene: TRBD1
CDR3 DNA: TGTGCCAGTAGTATAGGAGGGACAGGCATTGAAGCTTTCTTT
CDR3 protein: CASSIGGTGIEAFF

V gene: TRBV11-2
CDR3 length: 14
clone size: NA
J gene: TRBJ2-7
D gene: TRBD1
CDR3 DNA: TGTGCCGTGCTTATCCGGGGACAGGGCTACGAGCAGTACTTC
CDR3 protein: CAVLIRGQGYEQYF

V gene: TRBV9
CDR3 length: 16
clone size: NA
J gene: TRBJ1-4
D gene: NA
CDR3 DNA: TGTGCCAGCAGCTCCCGAGAGGGGGGGTTGGGTGAAAAACTGTTTTTT
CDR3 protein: CASSSREGGLGEKLFF

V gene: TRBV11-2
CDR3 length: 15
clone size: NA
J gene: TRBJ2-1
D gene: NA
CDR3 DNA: TGTGCCAGCAGCTTAGTAGGGTTAGTAGACAATGAGCAGTTCTTC
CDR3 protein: CASSLVGLVDNEQFF

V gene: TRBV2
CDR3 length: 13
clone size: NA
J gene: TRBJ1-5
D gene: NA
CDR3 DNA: TGTGCCAGCCTGGGGAGGGAGGGCCAGCCCCAGCATTTT
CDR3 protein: CASLGREGQPQHF

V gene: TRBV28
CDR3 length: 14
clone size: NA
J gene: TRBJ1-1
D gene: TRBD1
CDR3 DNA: TGTGCCAGCAGCCCCGGGACAGGGACCTCTGAAGCTTTCTTT
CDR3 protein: CASSPGTGTSEAFF

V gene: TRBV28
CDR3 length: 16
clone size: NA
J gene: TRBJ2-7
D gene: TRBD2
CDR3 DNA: TGTGCCAGCAGTTCCGCCGGGGCTAGCGGGGGGTACGAGCAGTACTTC
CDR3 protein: CASSSAGASGGYEQYF

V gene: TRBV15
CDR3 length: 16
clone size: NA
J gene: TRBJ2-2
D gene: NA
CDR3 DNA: TGTGCCACCAGCAGAGATGTGGACGGAGACACCGGGGAGCTGTTTTTT
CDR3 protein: CATSRDVDGDTGELFF

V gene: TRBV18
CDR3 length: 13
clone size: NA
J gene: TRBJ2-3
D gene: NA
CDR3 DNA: TGTGCCAGCTCACCGGCAAGCACAGATACGCAGTATTTT
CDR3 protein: CASSPASTDTQYF

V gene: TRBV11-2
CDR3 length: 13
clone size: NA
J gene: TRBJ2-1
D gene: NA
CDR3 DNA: TGTGCCAGCAGCCCAGGGGACGCTAGGGAGCAGTTCTTC
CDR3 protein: CASSPGDAREQFF

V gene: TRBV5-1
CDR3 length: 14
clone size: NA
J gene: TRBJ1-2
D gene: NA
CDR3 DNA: TGCGCCAGCAGCGGGGTAGCTTCGGGCGATGGCTACACCTTC
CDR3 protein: CASSGVASGDGYTF

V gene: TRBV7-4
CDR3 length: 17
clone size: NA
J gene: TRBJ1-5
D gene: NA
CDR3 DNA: TGTGCCAGCAGCTCGCTTATGGGGGCGCCTATCAATCAGCCCCAGCATTTT
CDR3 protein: CASSSLMGAPINQPQHF

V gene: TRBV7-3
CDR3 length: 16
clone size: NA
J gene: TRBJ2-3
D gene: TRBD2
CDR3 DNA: TGTGCCAGCAGCAACCTCGGGACTAGCGACACAGATACGCAGTATTTT
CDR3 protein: CASSNLGTSDTDTQYF

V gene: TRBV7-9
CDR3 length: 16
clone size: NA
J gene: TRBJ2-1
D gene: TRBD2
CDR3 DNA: TGTGCCAGCAGCCTACCGGGACTAGCGGGAGTAAATGAGCAGTTCTTC
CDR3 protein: CASSLPGLAGVNEQFF

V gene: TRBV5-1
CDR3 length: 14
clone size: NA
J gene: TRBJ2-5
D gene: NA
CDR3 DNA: TGCGCCAGCAGCACCGCCTCGGGCCAAGAGACCCAGTACTTC
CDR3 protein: CASSTASGQETQYF

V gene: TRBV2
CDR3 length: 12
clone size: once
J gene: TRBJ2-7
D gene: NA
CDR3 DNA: TGTGCCAGCAGAGAAGACAAGGCCGAGCAGTACTTC
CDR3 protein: CASREDKAEQYF

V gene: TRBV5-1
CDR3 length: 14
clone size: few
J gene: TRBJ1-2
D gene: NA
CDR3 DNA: TGCGCCAGCAGCTTGGTCGGCAGCAACTATGGCTACACCTTC
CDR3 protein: CASSLVGSNYGYTF

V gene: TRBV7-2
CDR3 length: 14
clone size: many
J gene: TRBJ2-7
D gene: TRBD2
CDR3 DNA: TGTGCCAGCAGCTTACAGCGGGACTCCTACGAGCAGTACTTC
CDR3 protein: CASSLQRDSYEQYF

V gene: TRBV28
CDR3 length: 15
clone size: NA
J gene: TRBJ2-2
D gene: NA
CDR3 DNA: TGTGCCAGCACTGCATGGGGGGACAACACCGGGGAGCTGTTTTTT
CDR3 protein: CASTAWGDNTGELFF

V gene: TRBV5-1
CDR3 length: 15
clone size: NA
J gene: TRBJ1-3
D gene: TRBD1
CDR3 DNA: TGCGCCAGCAGTTTGACAGGGAGCTCTGGAAACACCATATATTTT
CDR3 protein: CASSLTGSSGNTIYF

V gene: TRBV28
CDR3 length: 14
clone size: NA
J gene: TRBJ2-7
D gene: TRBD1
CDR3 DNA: TGTGCCAGCACTCCGGGACAGGGGGCGTACGAGCAGTACTTC
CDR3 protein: CASTPGQGAYEQYF

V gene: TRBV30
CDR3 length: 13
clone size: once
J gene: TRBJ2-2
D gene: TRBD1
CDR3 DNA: TGTGCCTCTCCGGGACAGGGGGCCGGGGAGCTGTTTTTT
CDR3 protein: CASPGQGAGELFF

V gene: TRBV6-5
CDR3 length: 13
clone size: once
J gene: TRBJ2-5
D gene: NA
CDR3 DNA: TGTGCCAGTCGAACTGGGGGGAGGGAGACCCAGTACTTC
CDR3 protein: CASRTGGRETQYF

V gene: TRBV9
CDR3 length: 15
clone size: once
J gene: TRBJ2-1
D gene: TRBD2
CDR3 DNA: TGTGCCAGCACCGTAGCGGGAGGGACTACAAGTGAGCAGTTCTTC
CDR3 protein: CASTVAGGTTSEQFF

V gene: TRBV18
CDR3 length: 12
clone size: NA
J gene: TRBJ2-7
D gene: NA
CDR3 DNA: TGTGCCAGCTCACCAGGTCGGCGGGAGCAGTACTTC
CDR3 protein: CASSPGRREQYF

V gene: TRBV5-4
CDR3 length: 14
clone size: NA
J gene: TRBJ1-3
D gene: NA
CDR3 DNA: TGTGCCAGCAGCTTGGGAGGCAGAGGAAACACCATATATTTT
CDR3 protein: CASSLGGRGNTIYF

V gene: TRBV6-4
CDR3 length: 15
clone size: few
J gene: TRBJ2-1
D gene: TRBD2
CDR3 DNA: TGTGCCAGCAGCCTTAGCGGGGGGCCCTACAATGAGCAGTTCTTC
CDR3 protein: CASSLSGGPYNEQFF

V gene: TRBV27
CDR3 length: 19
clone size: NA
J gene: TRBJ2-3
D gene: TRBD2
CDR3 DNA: TGTGCCAGCAGTTCTCCGGGACTAGCGGGAGGGCTCGGCACAGATACGCAGTATTTT
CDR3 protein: CASSSPGLAGGLGTDTQYF

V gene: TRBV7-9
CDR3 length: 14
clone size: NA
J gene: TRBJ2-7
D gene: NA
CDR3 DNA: TGTGCCAGCAGCTTAGGTTGGCGGAACTACGAGCAGTACTTC
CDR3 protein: CASSLGWRNYEQYF

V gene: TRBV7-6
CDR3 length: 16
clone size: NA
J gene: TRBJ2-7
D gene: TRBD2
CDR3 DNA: TGTGCCAGCGCCGGGACTAGCGGTCGAAGAGGCTACGAGCAGTACTTC
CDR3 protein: CASAGTSGRRGYEQYF

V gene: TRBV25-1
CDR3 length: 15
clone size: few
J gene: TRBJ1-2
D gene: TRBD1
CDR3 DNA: TGTGCCAGCAGTGGATACGGGACAGGGAACTATGGCTACACCTTC
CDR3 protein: CASSGYGTGNYGYTF

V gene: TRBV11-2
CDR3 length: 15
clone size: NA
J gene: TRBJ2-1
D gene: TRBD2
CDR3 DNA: TGTGCCAGCAGGCGACTAGCGGGGCTCTCGGATGAGCAGTTCTTC
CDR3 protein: CASRRLAGLSDEQFF

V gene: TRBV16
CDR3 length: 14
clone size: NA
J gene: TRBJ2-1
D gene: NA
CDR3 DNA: TGTGCCAGCAGCCAACAAGGATCGGGGAATGAGCAGTTCTTC
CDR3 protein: CASSQQGSGNEQFF